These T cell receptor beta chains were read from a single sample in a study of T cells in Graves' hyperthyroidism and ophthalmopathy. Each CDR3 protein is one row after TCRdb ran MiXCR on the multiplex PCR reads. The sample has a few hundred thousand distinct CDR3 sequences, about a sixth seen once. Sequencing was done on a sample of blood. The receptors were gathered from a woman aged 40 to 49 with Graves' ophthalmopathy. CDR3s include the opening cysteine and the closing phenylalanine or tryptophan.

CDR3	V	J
CASSLPPDREYTGELFF	TRBV7-9	TRBJ2-2
CASSVPSRGQGNYEQYF	TRBV5-1	TRBJ2-7
CASSYALAGGYEQYF	TRBV6-5	TRBJ2-7
CASSLPLDGADTQYF	TRBV28	TRBJ2-3
CASSESASGSYEQYF	TRBV10-1	TRBJ2-7
CASSARQSSYEQYF	TRBV2	TRBJ2-7
CASSTGGIDTQYF	TRBV18	TRBJ2-3
CASSQEGRGQGGYTF	TRBV3-1	TRBJ1-2
CASSRNTGTGFLRHF	TRBV14	TRBJ2-5
CASSSRDQPQHF	TRBV12-3/TRBV12-4	TRBJ1-5
CASSFGGATGELFF	TRBV28	TRBJ2-2
CAWSVPGQLYNSPLHF	TRBV30	TRBJ1-6
CSAGGDTQYF	TRBV20-1	TRBJ2-3
CASSLDGDNQPQHF	TRBV12-3/TRBV12-4	TRBJ1-5
CASSIAFGANEQYF	TRBV19	TRBJ2-7
CASSAHRDPYSNQPQHF	TRBV27	TRBJ1-5
CASSLAPQSSGANVLTF	TRBV5-1	TRBJ2-6
CASSPSGLAGLSTDTQYF	TRBV11-2	TRBJ2-3
CASSGGAAGELFF	TRBV5-8	TRBJ2-2
CASSSYDPHEQFF	TRBV7-3	TRBJ2-1
CASVKDPATDTQYF	TRBV7-8	TRBJ2-3
CASSALLGTGYDSGANVLTF	TRBV9	TRBJ2-6
CASTAPPGLISPLHF	TRBV28	TRBJ1-6
CSVEGYRGFTDTQYF	TRBV29-1	TRBJ2-3
CASSRVLSGNTIYF	TRBV7-2	TRBJ1-3
CSVVRGAEGNTIYF	TRBV29-1	TRBJ1-3
CASSSTGIGYGYTF	TRBV5-1	TRBJ1-2
CAWSTGTGVTEAFF	TRBV30	TRBJ1-1
CSATGLAGVSYEQYF	TRBV20-1	TRBJ2-7
CAISEQGFATNEKLFF	TRBV10-3	TRBJ1-4
CASSFVGRDYEQYF	TRBV28	TRBJ2-7
CSARDRGSIVGYNEQFF	TRBV20-1	TRBJ2-1
CSVWGFGNTIYF	TRBV29-1	TRBJ1-3
CASARDSLYEQYF	TRBV19	TRBJ2-7
CASTPLGNQPQHF	TRBV28	TRBJ1-5
CASSQDSRAGGQFF	TRBV3-1	TRBJ2-1
CASSPIRATNEKLFF	TRBV18	TRBJ1-4
CSALLEVTQYF	TRBV20-1	TRBJ2-3
CASSSGLGEQYF	TRBV7-9	TRBJ2-7
CASSLSGLNYEQYF	TRBV12-3/TRBV12-4	TRBJ2-7
CSARVESLGTDTQYF	TRBV20-1	TRBJ2-3
CASSHGVSGNEQFF	TRBV6-2/TRBV6-3	TRBJ2-1
CASSYGPFNQPQHF	TRBV7-8	TRBJ1-5
CASSYSAGTGNSPLHF	TRBV6-5	TRBJ1-6
CAISEYGANEKLFF	TRBV10-3	TRBJ1-4
CASSQVGGTNEKLFF	TRBV4-1	TRBJ1-4
CASSFRTVTNTEAFF	TRBV5-5	TRBJ1-1
CSARYSSNQPQHF	TRBV20-1	TRBJ1-5
CASSLGGNSNQPQHF	TRBV12-3/TRBV12-4	TRBJ1-5
CSVLGSNYGYTF	TRBV29-1	TRBJ1-2
CASSLQATNEKLFF	TRBV2	TRBJ1-4
CASSQVGATQYF	TRBV4-2	TRBJ2-5